This T cell receptor beta chain originates from a study of human T cells and chemical hapten exposure (dated by TCRdb to the early 2020s). For context, the study as a whole: For sensitization, 2% DPC in acetone was applied to a roughly 2 cm by roughly 2 cm area of upper inner arm skin. Throughout the approximately 26-week study period, patients were also given weekly therapeutic DPC doses on the scalp. Patch testing was performed on the upper back with Finn chambers containing 0.01% DPC, and the patch tests were scored after 6 days according to International Contact Dermatitis Research Group standards. The mostly female patient cohort included alopecia areata with under or over 50% scalp involvement, alopecia totalis and alopecia universalis. The libraries were sequenced as a pool, and the TCR yield per sample differed mostly because of small variations in library volumes within the pool. Peripheral blood TCR repertoire changes were tracked in vivo in alopecia patients during primary and secondary sensitization to the hapten diphenylcyclopropenone (DPC). Blood samples were taken from patients before sensitization (week 0) and then at 2, 6 and about 24 weeks after DPC sensitization. Blood for TCR sequencing was provided by twenty-nine alopecia patients at one to four time points (pre-sensitization, 2, 6 and 24 weeks). Study-level results and caveats: Significantly more large CDR3 similarity clusters were formed by expanded TCRs than by pre-sensitization or healthy control sets, consistent with antigen-driven responses. DPC sensitization did not change the number of TCRs with a frequency above 1 in 1000, and there was no evidence of changes in global repertoire structure. After repeated subsampling, the strength of the expansion versus patch-test correlation and the threshold at which it became significant changed. Because every patient had alopecia, a presumed autoimmune disease, the patients' immune response might differ from that of healthy individuals. Patch test score was positively correlated with the number of PT1 expanded TCRs, with significance at thresholds 8, 16 and 32 but not at 4.

A remark on this clonotype: This clone's antigen is unknown. No base quality values were provided; no much bigger clone lies one nucleotide off.

Library preparation was by RACE. Sequencing took place on a NextSeq 500. During library preparation, unique molecular identifiers were attached to individual cDNA molecules so that TCRs could be counted quantitatively and reproducibly. Both TCR alpha and TCR beta chains were sequenced from each blood RNA sample. Under the source paper's analysis protocol: The median number of TCRs per sample was approximately 93,000, ranging from roughly 20,000 to 690,600. The Decombinator software suite was used to annotate the V, J and CDR3 of the TCR reads. For PS versus PT1 abundance plots, all samples were subsampled to the same number of TCRs (28,000). TCRs were defined as expanded if absent before sensitization and observed at least eight times at the 2-week time point. Clones were called with MiXCR by TCRdb after fastp trimmed the public reads at Q25, and only in-frame beta chains were retained. Entries that share a CDR3 protein sequence are merged under the most common genes and DNA. It is TCRdb's table, rather than the study itself, that gives the V and J calls and clone size. The sample data list over 35,000 distinct CDR3 sequences, and 8% to 11% of these were observed just once. 5% to 6.5% of the sample rests with the top ten.

What the time point label conveys for this sample: pre-sensitization, week 0. The sample's treatment or condition label is to be understood as: therapeutic diphenylcyclopropenone sensitization with weekly scalp DPC. Blood at each patch-test visit was drawn before the patch test was applied. To be eligible, patients had to be aged 18 to 70, diagnosed with alopecia and judged suitable for DPC therapy, while pregnant patients were excluded. Unfractionated whole blood was collected in Tempus Blood RNA tubes, and total RNA was extracted from that blood. The CDR3 measures 15 amino acids from cysteine to phenylalanine. Only the CDR3 DNA is retained, 45 bases long and in frame from the first base. The germline V gene yields MDHEN for CDR1 and SYDVKM for CDR2. From V the trimming removes 6 bases and from J it removes 3 bases, while the gene matches leave 10 bases of the junction unaccounted for.

The rearranged segments are TRBV28 and TRBJ1-2, with 7 junctional bases fitting TRBD1. The sequence derives from a man between 25 and 39 years old with alopecia areata. Some clones in this sample may be carry-over from other donors' samples. The specimen was whole blood, collected in connection with sensitization to the hapten diphenylcyclopropenone (DPC). CDR3 sequence: CASSRGQGVYYGYTF. The bases are TGTGCCAGCAGCCGCGGGCAGGGGGTGTACTATGGCTACACCTTC.